This T cell receptor (beta chain) was captured by sequencing in a study of long-term antiretroviral therapy in people with HIV (dated by TCRdb to the early 2020s). Regarding the complete study: The earliest samples were collected about a decade before the 2015 WHO recommendation for immediate ART, when ART was typically delayed until CD4 counts fell. A retrospective serial study tested whether ART initiation and durable HIV suppression were associated with changes in peripheral blood TRB repertoire composition and diversity. From a few dozen adults with confirmed HIV infection, the cohort provided 150 to 200 cryopreserved PBMC samples, gathered serially across a mean of around six years (range 1-12). Of the roughly 31 participants with HIV, fewer than twelve were female. No cross-contamination during QIAcube processing was shown when test extractions of a monoclonal T-cell line were performed alongside 30 to 40 polyclonal samples. The research as a whole found: Because cell numbers in pre-ART samples were limited, unsorted PBMC were profiled instead of sorted CD4+ and CD8+ T cells. Limited PBMC availability meant only the TCR beta chain was sequenced, without alpha chain pairing. Narrower CDR3 length ranges were observed in HIV repertoires than in controls, and an antigen-experienced repertoire with only a slight naive shift after ART was suggested by the network structure. The repertoire was dominated across all time points by expanded TRB clones identified before ART initiation, although this dominance was seen to fluctuate and to decrease in many PLHIV after ART. A significant increase in TRB diversity was found to be associated with ART initiation, although TRB diversity was observed to remain significantly below that of transplant donor controls even after long-term ART. The samples span the years 2004 to 2017, and the ART regimens used may be less effective than current regimens. Inferences about post-ART repertoire changes were limited because no data were available on ART adherence, viral resistance or therapy changes.

Sequencing of the TRB variable region was done with the immunoSEQ hsTCRB v3.0 assay at survey level resolution. TRB sequencing targeted a depth of roughly 35,000-55,000 T-cell genomes per sample. Pooled TRB libraries were sequenced on an Illumina MiSeq with a v3 150-cycle kit. Under the source paper's analysis protocol: Repertoire analysis ran in R within a reproducible Nextflow workflow covering QC, data transformation and analysis. LymphoSeq2, an R package for exploring AIRR-Seq data, was used to implement custom analyses. A few samples that yielded fewer than 5000 total TRB sequences were excluded, so that approximately 170 HIV repertoires were analyzed. Of the 188 retained HIV repertoires, under 65 were collected before and roughly 130 after ART initiation. Repertoires were downsampled to 5000 TRB nucleotide sequences, and summary statistics were averaged over 100 downsampling iterations. Only TRB sequences with CDR3 regions of at least seven amino acids were retained for analysis. Two measures captured diversity: a Shannon entropy-derived clonality score and the Gini coefficient. In the repertoire networks, any two of the top 5000 CDR3 amino acid sequences were linked whenever the two sequences differed by an edit distance of one. GLIPH2 predicted antigen specificity groups and MHC restriction for TRB CDR3 amino acid sequences. Known CMV, EBV, HIV or tissue antigen associations were flagged by matching CDR3 amino acid sequences against VDJdb and McPAS-TCR. Pre-ART, post-ART and control groups were compared with Wilcoxon signed-rank tests and Holm-Bonferroni correction. In its TCRdb copy, this immuneACCESS table keeps in-frame sequences only and misses some clones. Where compared with another copy, unresolved V genes explain less than half of these, and the others have no known cause. V and J calls and clone size are as listed in that table; D and trimming were resolved from the DNA. This sample lists tens of thousands of clones; about 95% were detected once. The top ten clonotypes cover around 8% of the sample.

Participants were included only if at least one PBMC sample before ART initiation and at least two post-ART samples were available. All participants with HIV were treated in the United States of America. Before DNA extraction, cryopreserved samples of roughly 0.9-11 million PBMC were thawed and then washed. At the time of the earliest PBMC sample, participants with HIV were aged between roughly 20 and 54 years. Per participant, PBMC samples came from 1-4 timepoints prior to ART initiation and 2-8 timepoints following ART initiation, for a median of 7 samples. Serial HIV viral load, CD4+ T-cell count, ART history and demographic data were obtained for every participant. Using a Qiagen kit on a QIAcube, genomic DNA was extracted from unsorted PBMC, with samples processed in batches of 12. A distance of 13 bases separates the germline ends of V and J, which lose 0 bases and 2 bases respectively. The CDR3 goes from the cysteine to the phenylalanine over 16 residues. Only CDR3 DNA remains: 48 bases, in frame from the first base. CDR1 and CDR2 are read off the germline V gene as SGDLS and YYNGEE.

Details on this clone: Its cognate antigen has yet to be identified. No much larger clone is present one base from it, and per-base qualities are unavailable.

This sequence originates from a man younger than 45 with HIV. This sequence uses TRBV9 and TRBJ2-3; there is no confident call for the D gene. Sequenced material: unsorted PBMCs, taken around 6 years after starting antiretroviral therapy. This receptor carries the CDR3 CASSVGIQLSTDTQYF. DNA sequence: TGTGCCAGCAGCGTAGGGATTCAACTTTCCACAGATACGCAGTATTTT.